This TCR beta chain was identified during a study of blood T cell repertoires in COVID-19. Overall study context: The United States, Italy and Spain were the sources of the acute and convalescent COVID-19 samples. PBMCs, B-cell-depleted T cells, or T cells provided the cDNA or gDNA that made up the material.

How the authors handled the data: Quantification of nucleated cells was approximated via reference gene primer amplification. TCRdb's table, derived via immunoSEQ multiplex PCR, lists solely in-frame clones and lacks some. The V and J calls and clone size are taken from that table; D and trimming were inferred from the DNA. The top ten hold approximately 6.9% of the sample, which has about 200,000 clones, approximately 80% seen once. The V gene's germline CDR1 is SGHNT and CDR2 YYREEE (reference sequence). V lost 4 bases to trimming and J lost 7 bases; unmatched junction nucleotides: 10. The CDR3 runs 15 residues.

The receptor's source is a human donor with acute or convalescent COVID-19. The donor label of this sample is uncertain. Sequences were obtained from peripheral blood. The rearrangement joins TRBV5-4 to TRBJ1-2, with TRBD1 identical over 10 bases. CDR3 amino acids: CASSIRTGGLGGYTF. CDR3 nucleotides: TGTGCCAGCAGCATACGGACAGGGGGTCTAGGTGGCTACACCTTC.